Listed below are T cell receptor beta chains from one sample, sequenced in a study of tumor and adjacent non-tumor tissue in lung cancer. TCRdb redid the calling of the multiplex PCR reads with MiXCR, one entry per CDR3 protein. The profile shows roughly 43,000 distinct CDR3 sequences, about three fifths of them singletons. Sequencing was performed on distant non-tumor lung tissue. The receptors here all came from a middle-aged man with non-small cell lung cancer. Both conserved end residues are trimmed from each CDR3.

v_gene: TRBV6-1; len: 12; j_gene: TRBJ2-1; CDR3aa: ASGVNWSYNEQF
v_gene: TRBV20-1; len: 13; j_gene: TRBJ2-2; CDR3aa: SASLLAGDVRELF
v_gene: TRBV25-1; len: 9; j_gene: TRBJ2-5; CDR3aa: ASNARETQY
v_gene: TRBV7-9; len: 17; j_gene: TRBJ2-5; CDR3aa: ASSSTRASGGLVQEIQY
v_gene: TRBV28; len: 13; j_gene: TRBJ2-7; CDR3aa: ASRGTSGLGYEQY
v_gene: TRBV11-2; len: 13; j_gene: TRBJ2-7; CDR3aa: ASSLAVYSSYEQY
v_gene: TRBV6-5; len: 13; j_gene: TRBJ2-2; CDR3aa: ASGKVRGQAMELF
v_gene: TRBV30; len: 11; j_gene: TRBJ2-3; CDR3aa: AWNVAWTDTQY
v_gene: TRBV5-6; len: 14; j_gene: TRBJ1-1; CDR3aa: ASSYFGQGGNTEAF
v_gene: TRBV28; len: 11; j_gene: TRBJ2-7; CDR3aa: ASSFITGYELY
v_gene: TRBV14; len: 15; j_gene: TRBJ1-3; CDR3aa: ASSPPGAQTTGNTIY
v_gene: TRBV7-9; len: 17; j_gene: TRBJ2-2; CDR3aa: ASSLTRLAGTTNTGELF
v_gene: TRBV6-1; len: 14; j_gene: TRBJ1-5; CDR3aa: ASSKWSRPGGQPQH
v_gene: TRBV29-1; len: 15; j_gene: TRBJ2-1; CDR3aa: SVDPLAGRSSYNEQF
v_gene: TRBV30; len: 12; j_gene: TRBJ2-1; CDR3aa: AWSVKRINNEQF
v_gene: TRBV11-2; len: 17; j_gene: TRBJ2-1; CDR3aa: ASSLDGRFSGTLYNEQF
v_gene: TRBV11-1; len: 13; j_gene: TRBJ2-1; CDR3aa: ASSQSGGAHNGQF
v_gene: TRBV30; len: 13; j_gene: TRBJ1-6; CDR3aa: AWSVPGQGRSPLH
v_gene: TRBV12-2; len: 15; j_gene: TRBJ1-2; CDR3aa: ASHLVRRGQANYAYT
v_gene: TRBV12-3/TRBV12-4; len: 12; j_gene: TRBJ2-7; CDR3aa: ASSLVWPGVEQH
v_gene: TRBV7-3; len: 13; j_gene: TRBJ2-2; CDR3aa: ASGSPRGGTGELF
v_gene: TRBV11-1; len: 13; j_gene: TRBJ2-5; CDR3aa: PSSPGQGAQETQY
v_gene: TRBV11-2; len: 11; j_gene: TRBJ1-5; CDR3aa: ASSLLGDQPQH
v_gene: TRBV29-1; len: 11; j_gene: TRBJ2-3; CDR3aa: SVELLSSDTQY
v_gene: TRBV5-1; len: 12; j_gene: TRBJ2-1; CDR3aa: ANSTGQNYNEQF
v_gene: TRBV6-1; len: 15; j_gene: TRBJ1-3; CDR3aa: ASSEGAFRGAGNTIY
v_gene: TRBV6-2/TRBV6-3; len: 11; j_gene: TRBJ2-7; CDR3aa: ASGQGYSYEQY
v_gene: TRBV11-1; len: 13; j_gene: TRBJ1-1; CDR3aa: ASTLGTAGGTEAF
v_gene: TRBV20-1; len: 10; j_gene: TRBJ1-2; CDR3aa: SAPPQDYGYT
v_gene: TRBV7-9; len: 15; j_gene: TRBJ2-1; CDR3aa: ASSPRTGRLTYNEQF
v_gene: TRBV12-3/TRBV12-4; len: 12; j_gene: TRBJ2-3; CDR3aa: ANRVFNGPDARY
v_gene: TRBV6-1; len: 13; j_gene: TRBJ2-1; CDR3aa: ASKRKGEGGDEQF
v_gene: TRBV5-1; len: 11; j_gene: TRBJ1-5; CDR3aa: ASSEGGNQPQH
v_gene: TRBV13; len: 14; j_gene: TRBJ2-1; CDR3aa: TSSLGTGGSYNEQV
v_gene: TRBV11-2; len: 14; j_gene: TRBJ2-1; CDR3aa: ASSIPIGLAGDEQF
v_gene: TRBV6-1; len: 12; j_gene: TRBJ2-5; CDR3aa: ASCPDRARETQY
v_gene: TRBV11-2; len: 15; j_gene: TRBJ2-3; CDR3aa: ASSLGGSGGYTDTQY
v_gene: TRBV6-5; len: 14; j_gene: TRBJ1-5; CDR3aa: ASGIIPQGGFRPQH
v_gene: TRBV28; len: 12; j_gene: TRBJ2-1; CDR3aa: ASSPGLSYNERF
v_gene: TRBV4-2; len: 15; j_gene: TRBJ2-6; CDR3aa: ASSQDPRISGANVLT
v_gene: TRBV29-1; len: 8; j_gene: TRBJ2-7; CDR3aa: SVADYEQY
v_gene: TRBV4-1; len: 13; j_gene: TRBJ2-1; CDR3aa: ASSPPGLAFGEQL
v_gene: TRBV30; len: 10; j_gene: TRBJ2-2; CDR3aa: ASGRYTGELF
v_gene: TRBV28; len: 11; j_gene: TRBJ1-4; CDR3aa: ASGEGLNEKLS
v_gene: TRBV6-5; len: 12; j_gene: TRBJ2-5; CDR3aa: ANILLEDGETQY
v_gene: TRBV28; len: 11; j_gene: TRBJ2-7; CDR3aa: ASTRTSTYEQY
v_gene: TRBV7-9; len: 18; j_gene: TRBJ1-1; CDR3aa: ASTYFGHLACPMIDTEAF
v_gene: TRBV6-6; len: 12; j_gene: TRBJ2-6; CDR3aa: ATCRGTGANVLT
v_gene: TRBV5-4; len: 12; j_gene: TRBJ1-1; CDR3aa: DSRSGQQNAEAF
v_gene: TRBV12-3/TRBV12-4; len: 11; j_gene: TRBJ1-2; CDR3aa: ASSPYGTNGYT
v_gene: TRBV11-2; len: 11; j_gene: TRBJ1-6; CDR3aa: ARREPFHSPLH
v_gene: TRBV11-2; len: 13; j_gene: TRBJ2-2; CDR3aa: ASSLLRGPPGQLF
v_gene: TRBV28; len: 16; j_gene: TRBJ2-6; CDR3aa: ASSLSGTGGSGANVLT
v_gene: TRBV28; len: 14; j_gene: TRBJ2-5; CDR3aa: ASSFFRSGGGETQY
v_gene: TRBV5-1; len: 14; j_gene: TRBJ2-5; CDR3aa: ASSLAPSGNAETHY
v_gene: TRBV11-2; len: 15; j_gene: TRBJ2-3; CDR3aa: ANSLAGTSKKTDTQY
v_gene: TRBV20-1; len: 10; j_gene: TRBJ1-1; CDR3aa: SALPTNTEAF
v_gene: TRBV20-1; len: 14; j_gene: TRBJ1-6; CDR3aa: SARDRRGTSNSHLH